Listed here are 14 T cell receptor beta chains from one sample, sequenced in a study of identical twins (dated by TCRdb to the mid-2010s). Libraries were prepared through 5' RACE. Sequenced on an Illumina HiSeq 2000. TCRdb itself trimmed the public reads at Q25 with fastp, ran MiXCR and retained productive beta chains. Rows with a matching CDR3 protein are joined into one entry that keeps the most common DNA and genes. In this sample the table shows nearly 650,000 distinct CDR3 sequences, 7.1% of which occur a single time. 1.5% to 2% of the sample is taken by the ten largest. These same data were also listed under a study on yellow fever vaccine responses in identical twins.

Sequences were obtained from PBMCs. The receptor source for this set is a woman younger than 30 in good health.

The rearrangement links TRBV6-1 to TRBJ1-1; possibly TRBD1 for D (6 bases). CDR1 and CDR2 (germline): MNHNS, SASEGT. The CDR3 totals 15 residues. Trimming stripped 7 bases from V and 6 bases from J, with 21 bases between. The DNA for the CDR3 is TGTGCCAGCACCCTCGAATCAGGGGCGAGCGCTGAAGCTTTCTTT. Translated, it gives CASTLESGASAEAFF.

The chain couples TRBV7-8 to TRBJ2-3; TRBD2 matches at 15 bases. Germline CDR1 reads SGHVS; CDR2 reads FQNEAQ. Trimming at V came to 2 bases and at J to 4 bases, leaving 7 bases not matched to a gene. The CDR3 covers 18 residues. The CDR3 DNA follows: TGTGCCAGCAGCTTAAGGGGACTAGCGGGAGGATCGTCAGATACGCAGTATTTT. It codes for CASSLRGLAGGSSDTQYF.

This clonotype showed up many times. The chain combines TRBV4-1 with TRBJ1-1; D not resolved. V was trimmed by 0 bases and J by 1 base, leaving 3 bases between them. CDR1 MGHRA and CDR2 YSYEKL come from the germline V gene. This CDR3 has 13 amino acids. CDR3 residues: CASSQETNTEAFF. The CDR3 coding sequence is TGCGCCAGCAGCCAAGAGACGAACACTGAAGCTTTCTTT.

This clonotype has a count of ten or more. The chain recombines TRBV20-1 with TRBJ1-1; D might be TRBD1 (6 bases). This CDR3 comprises 14 residues. Trimming removed 6 bases at V and 1 base at J, with 15 bases between. From germline, CDR1 is DFQATT and CDR2 SNEGSKA (reference sequence). The CDR3 region is CSAPRGTANTEAFF. DNA of the CDR3: TGCAGTGCCCCTAGGGGGACGGCGAACACTGAAGCTTTCTTT.

This clonotype was seen many times. The V and J genes are TRBV12-3 or TRBV12-4 and TRBJ1-4; D is undetermined. V lost 3 bases and J 7 bases, leaving 12 bases between the germline ends. The CDR3 totals 14 residues. For the CDR3, the DNA is TGTGCCAGCAGTTTTGGCCAGGTTCGTGAAAAACTGTTTTTT. Amino acids: CASSFGQVREKLFF.

There are a few counts of this clonotype. The V gene is TRBV28, the J gene TRBJ2-3; 8 bases match TRBD2. The junction had 4 bases not matched to a gene; V was cut back by 2 bases and J by 3 bases. Germline V gene data show CDR1 as MDHEN and CDR2 as SYDVKM. This CDR3 has 15 residues. CDR3 residues: CASSLASSGTDTQYF. In DNA, the CDR3 is TGTGCCAGCAGTTTAGCTTCTAGCGGGACAGATACGCAGTATTTT.

Many counts were recorded for this clonotype. The chain employs TRBV12-3 or TRBV12-4 and TRBJ2-2; unclear D gene. With 6 bases removed from V and 3 bases from J, the gap between germline ends came to 14 bases. The CDR3 sequence is 15 residues long. The CDR3 DNA sequence: TGTGCCAGCAGAGCCGGCCTGCGAGACACCGGGGAGCTGTTTTTT. This sequence encodes CASRAGLRDTGELFF.

This chain links TRBV6-5 with TRBJ2-7; 12 bases fit TRBD2. In germline, CDR1 is MNHEY, CDR2 SVGAGI. This CDR3 region has 15 residues. The V gene end was trimmed by 0 bases and the J gene end by 7 bases; junction bases not matched to a gene: 4. The CDR3 reads CASSYSTSGSGEQYF. In DNA, the CDR3 is TGTGCCAGCAGTTACTCGACTAGCGGGAGTGGTGAGCAGTACTTC.

Ten or more counts support this clonotype. The chain uses TRBV2 and TRBJ2-7; D gene unclear. The CDR3 is 11 amino acids. The germline V gene encodes CDR1 SNHLY and CDR2 FYNNEI. Deletions cut 1 base from V and 6 bases from J, with 4 bases between. In nucleotides, the CDR3 is TGTGCCAGCAGTGAAGGGGGCGAGCAGTACTTC. Residues: CASSEGGEQYF.

In this sample, this clonotype turned up many times. The CDR3 sequence is CASNRQTGTSGTDTQYF. DNA for the CDR3: TGTGCCAGCAACAGACAAACCGGGACTAGCGGCACAGATACGCAGTATTTT. This sequence joins TRBV7-2 and TRBJ2-3; 10 bases line up with TRBD2. With 7 bases clipped from V and 1 base from J, the junction kept 11 bases outside the gene matches. This CDR3 is 17 amino acids long. The germline gives CDR1 SGHTA, CDR2 FQGNSA.

The J gene is TRBJ1-1, the V gene TRBV7-9; tentatively, D is TRBD1 (6 bases). The germline V and J ends were trimmed by 5 bases and 3 bases, with 10 bases remaining between them. This CDR3 spans 13 amino acids. From germline, CDR1 is SEHNR and CDR2 FQNEAQ (reference sequence). The CDR3 region is CASSRKGDTEAFF. The CDR3 coding sequence is TGTGCCAGCAGCAGGAAGGGGGACACTGAAGCTTTCTTT.

This chain links TRBV29-1 with TRBJ1-2; D might be TRBD1 (5 bases). V was pared by 5 bases and J by 8 bases, with 21 bases between. The CDR3 sequence is 14 residues long. Germline loops: CDR1 SQVTM, CDR2 ANQGSEA. The CDR3 DNA reads as TGCAGCGTTTTCGGCGGGGGGGACGTCGGCGGCTACACCTTC. It specifies CSVFGGGDVGGYTF.

The chain has TRBV29-1 and TRBJ2-1; either TRBD1 or TRBD2 may supply D (6 bases each). The V gene's germline CDR1 is SQVTM and CDR2 ANQGSEA. V was cut by 4 bases and J by 8 bases, with 15 bases left in between. The CDR3 sequence is 13 residues long. CDR3 sequence: CSVAPGAGDEQFF. In DNA form, the CDR3 reads TGCAGCGTTGCGCCGGGGGCAGGGGATGAGCAGTTCTTC.

The CDR3 loop reads CASSQSPLGGSSYNEQFF. As DNA, the CDR3 is TGTGCCAGCAGCCAAAGTCCCCTCGGCGGCTCCTCCTACAATGAGCAGTTCTTC. J is TRBJ2-1 and V is TRBV3-1; D unclear. The germline V and J ends were trimmed by 2 bases and 0 bases, with 17 bases remaining between them. CDR1 and CDR2 from the germline V gene are LGHDT and YNNKEL (reference sequence). The CDR3 spans 18 residues.